This T cell receptor (beta chain) was sequenced for a study of long-term antiretroviral therapy in people with HIV. Notes on the study in general: Subsequent to ART, diversity was augmented yet persisted below that of transplant donor controls.

V lost 0 bases and J 3 bases, leaving 12 bases between the germline ends. The CDR3 is 16 residues long. Looked up from germline, CDR1 is LGHNA and CDR2 is YSLEER. Version v3.0 of the immunoSEQ assay was performed at survey level. Sequencing set out to capture roughly 40,000-50,000 T-cell genomes per sample. Assay used: immunoSEQ multiplex PCR; TCRdb lists only in-frame clones, some missing. The sample consists of 30,000 to 40,000 clones, around 79% of them appearing once. On this clone: Its antigen is unidentified.

The chain couples TRBV4-3 to TRBJ2-1; D is possibly TRBD1 or TRBD2 (5 bases each). Specimen: unsorted PBMCs, collected 3 years after starting antiretroviral therapy. The TCR was taken from a man aged 45-65 years with HIV. CDR3 protein: CASSQDHRGDYNEQFF. DNA for the CDR3: TGCGCCAGCAGCCAAGATCACAGAGGGGACTACAATGAGCAGTTCTTC.